This is a list of T cell receptor beta chains from one sample in a study of blood T cell repertoires in COVID-19. Clones were sequenced by immunoSEQ multiplex PCR, and TCRdb holds only the in-frame ones, with some missing. The profile shows about 140,000 clones, approximately 80% of them singletons. Source material: peripheral blood. Receptors originate from a human donor in a cohort sampled during active COVID-19. CDR3s include the opening cysteine and the closing phenylalanine or tryptophan. A D gene is named only where the DNA matches it firmly. Clone size, where shown, is once, few, many, or a class for clones that have expanded.

>NA|once|TRBV5-1|TRBJ2-2
TGCGCCAGCACCCCAGAGAACACCGGGGAGCTGTTTTTT
CASTPENTGELFF
>NA|NA|TRBV19|TRBJ1-1
TGTGCCAGTAGTAGTTGGGGGGAGCCAATGAACACTGAAGCTTTCTTT
CASSSWGEPMNTEAFF
>TRBD1|NA|TRBV3-1/TRBV3-2|TRBJ1-4
TGTGCCAGCAGTCTGGACAGGGGTAATGAAAAACTGTTTTTT
CASSLDRGNEKLFF
>NA|NA|TRBV27|TRBJ2-7
TGTGCCAGCAGGGCCTCCGGAGGCCACGAGCAGTACTTC
CASRASGGHEQYF
>NA|NA|TRBV9|TRBJ1-1
TGTGCCAGCAGCCCAGAGGTGAACACTGAAGCTTTCTTT
CASSPEVNTEAFF
>TRBD1|few|TRBV7-9|TRBJ2-2
TGTGCCAGCAGACCCGGGACAGGGGCCACCGGGGAGCTGTTTTTT
CASRPGTGATGELFF
>TRBD1|NA|TRBV5-6|TRBJ2-7
TGTGCCAGCAGCCCCCGGGACAGGGGGCGCGAGCAGTACTTC
CASSPRDRGREQYF
>TRBD2|many|TRBV28|TRBJ2-1
TGTGCCAGCGGGATAGCGGGGACCCTCTACAATGAGCAGTTCTTC
CASGIAGTLYNEQFF
>NA|NA|TRBV5-1|TRBJ2-7
TGCGCCAGCAGCTTGAGCGGCGGCTACGAGCAGTACTTC
CASSLSGGYEQYF
>TRBD1|NA|TRBV5-4|TRBJ2-2
TGTGCCAGCAGCTTGCGGCCAGGGGGCGGCACCGGGGAGCTGTTTTTT
CASSLRPGGGTGELFF
>TRBD2|NA|TRBV5-8|TRBJ2-2
TGTGCCAGCAGCTTAGCGGGGGGAACGAACACCGGGGAGCTGTTTTTT
CASSLAGGTNTGELFF
>NA|NA|TRBV10-3|TRBJ1-5
TGTGCCATCAGATCGGGGATAGAGAGCAATCAGCCCCAGCATTTT
CAIRSGIESNQPQHF
>TRBD2|NA|TRBV2|TRBJ2-5
TGTGCCAGCAGTGTGGGACTAGCGGGGGAGACCCAGTACTTC
CASSVGLAGETQYF
>TRBD2|NA|TRBV6-1|TRBJ2-3
TGTGCCAGCAGTGAATCGGCGGGGGGCCTCACAGATACGCAGTATTTT
CASSESAGGLTDTQYF
>NA|NA|TRBV11-2|TRBJ2-3
TGTGCCAGCAGCCTGGACTACACAGATACGCAGTATTTT
CASSLDYTDTQYF
>NA|NA|TRBV11-3|TRBJ2-7
TGTGCCAGCAGCTCCAGGTTCGGCTACGAGCAGTACTTC
CASSSRFGYEQYF
>NA|NA|TRBV7-2|TRBJ1-1
TGTGCCAGCAGCGTTCGAGGGACTGAAGCTTTCTTT
CASSVRGTEAFF
>NA|NA|TRBV28|TRBJ1-3
TGTGCCAGCAGTCCCCCGACAGGATCGTTCTCTGGAAACACCATATATTTT
CASSPPTGSFSGNTIYF
>TRBD1|NA|TRBV6-5|TRBJ2-5
TGTGCCAGCAACCCGGGACAGCGCTCGGGGTCCCAGTACTTC
CASNPGQRSGSQYF
>NA|NA|TRBV7-2|TRBJ2-7
TGTGCCAGCAGCTTAAACGGACTCAGCTACGAGCAGTACTTC
CASSLNGLSYEQYF
>TRBD1|NA|TRBV7-2|TRBJ2-7
TGTGCCAGCAGCTCGACAGGGTCCTACGAGCAGTACTTC
CASSSTGSYEQYF
>NA|NA|TRBV7-2|TRBJ2-3
TGTGCCAGCAGCTTACAACTAGCTCCGACAGATACGCAGTATTTT
CASSLQLAPTDTQYF
>TRBD1|NA|TRBV7-2|TRBJ1-2
TGTGCCAGCAGCTTAGGGCCCACAGGGGAGGTTGGCTACACCTTC
CASSLGPTGEVGYTF
>NA|NA|TRBV5-4|TRBJ2-7
TGTGCCAGCAGCCCATCCCAGGGGTGGGGGTCCTACGAGCAGTACTTC
CASSPSQGWGSYEQYF
>NA|NA|TRBV7-9|TRBJ2-7
TGTGCCAGCAGCTTACCCCCTGAGACCTACGAGCAGTACTTC
CASSLPPETYEQYF
>TRBD2|NA|TRBV2|TRBJ2-1
TGTGCCAGCAGTGAACGCGGGGGGGCGGTCTATGAGCAGTTCTTC
CASSERGGAVYEQFF
>NA|NA|TRBV5-8|TRBJ2-2
TGTGCCAGCAGCCTGTACATGGGACTTAACACCGGGGAGCTGTTTTTT
CASSLYMGLNTGELFF
>NA|NA|TRBV7-2|TRBJ1-5
TGTGCCAGCAGCTTCGCGAAGAATCAGCCCCAGCATTTT
CASSFAKNQPQHF
>NA|NA|TRBV11-2|TRBJ1-2
TGTGCCAGCAGCTTATACGGCAGCGGGGGCTACACCTTC
CASSLYGSGGYTF
>NA|NA|TRBV4-3|TRBJ1-3
TGCGCCAGCAGCCAAGATCGGGGAAACACCATATATTTT
CASSQDRGNTIYF
>NA|many|TRBV15|TRBJ2-7
TGTGCCACCAGCCAAAAGGACAACTCCTACGAGCAGTACTTC
CATSQKDNSYEQYF
>TRBD2|NA|TRBV5-8|TRBJ2-5
TGTGCCAGCAGCCAGGACTTGGGCGGGGGGAACCCCCGGACGGCCCAGTACTTC
CASSQDLGGGNPRTAQYF
>NA|NA|TRBV6-2/TRBV6-3|TRBJ1-5
TGTGCCAGCAGTCCCAACCGGGGGGTCAGCAATCAGCCCCAGCATTTT
CASSPNRGVSNQPQHF
>TRBD2|few|TRBV14|TRBJ2-7
TGTGCCAGCAGCCAACTGCCGGGACTAGCGGGGAGCTCCTACGAGCAGTACTTC
CASSQLPGLAGSSYEQYF